This T cell receptor (beta chain) derives from a study of breast tumors, draining lymph nodes, adjacent tissues. This clonotype has at least ten counts. Its antigen is unidentified. One entry per CDR3 protein results from TCRdb running MiXCR on the multiplex PCR reads. The sample contains about 89,000 distinct CDR3 sequences, about 27% of which appear only once. CDR3 length: 13 amino acids. Trimming took 2 bases from V and 5 from J; bases not matched to a gene: 0. CDR1 and CDR2 from the germline V gene are SGHTA and FQGTGA. Breast cancer patients provided tissue from their axillary draining lymph nodes. Study-level results: The lymph node origin of tumor T cells was framed as consistent with a hypothesis, not demonstrated. Compared with lymph nodes, tumors were less diverse; compared with nontumor tissue, more.

V gene TRBV7-3 combines with J gene TRBJ2-1, with 7 bases that match TRBD2. The clonotype was recovered from a female donor with breast cancer. Some clones in this sample may be carry-over from other donors' samples. Sequencing was done on a sample of axillary lymph node tissue. CDR3 nucleotide sequence: TGTGCCAGCAGCTTAGGGACTAACAATGAGCAGTTCTTC. This sequence encodes CASSLGTNNEQFF.